This T cell receptor beta chain was found in a study of CD4 T cells in relation to SARS-CoV-2 and coronaviruses. Study summary: TCR beta CDR3s were sequenced after approximately 9-day antigen culture of PBMCs. General observations from the study: Around 62% of donors had memory CD4+ clonotypes crossrecognizing SARS-CoV-2 and common cold coronavirus spike.

There are 17 residues in the CDR3. Germline CDR1 SGHVS, CDR2 FNYEAQ. The J segment lost 7 bases and the V segment lost 4 bases, leaving 13 bases of the junction unmatched. Unexposed donor CD4+ T cells date from about 2011-2018, before the COVID-19 pandemic. Isolation of CD4+ T cells took place after roughly nine days in culture. As cell numbers allowed, unexposed-donor CD4+ T cells faced SARS-CoV-2 S/N and four cold-coronavirus spikes. Some clones are missing from TCRdb's copy, which holds only in-frame ones; the method was immunoSEQ multiplex PCR. Here the sample spans roughly 26,000 clones, roughly 70% being singletons. On this clone: The antigen is undetermined.

The chain couples TRBV7-6 to TRBJ2-5; TRBD2 matches 12 bases. The sequenced material came from CD4+ T cells from PBMCs, cultured in vitro. The clonotype originates from a human donor in good health. CDR3 sequence reads: CASSSLPRTSGKPTQYF. The CDR3 coding sequence is TGTGCCAGCAGCTCCCTCCCCCGGACTAGCGGGAAACCGACCCAGTACTTC.